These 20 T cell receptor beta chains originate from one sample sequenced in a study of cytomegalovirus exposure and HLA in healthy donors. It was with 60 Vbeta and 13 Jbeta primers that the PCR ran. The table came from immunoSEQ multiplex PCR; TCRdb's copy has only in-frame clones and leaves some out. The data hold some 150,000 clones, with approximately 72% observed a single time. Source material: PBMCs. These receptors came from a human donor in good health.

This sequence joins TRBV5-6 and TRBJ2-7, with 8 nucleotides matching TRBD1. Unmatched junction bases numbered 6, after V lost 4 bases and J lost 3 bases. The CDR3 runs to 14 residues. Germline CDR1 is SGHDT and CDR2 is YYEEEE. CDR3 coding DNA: TGTGCCAGCAGCGCCCGCGACAGGGGCTACGAGCAGTACTTC. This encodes CASSARDRGYEQYF.

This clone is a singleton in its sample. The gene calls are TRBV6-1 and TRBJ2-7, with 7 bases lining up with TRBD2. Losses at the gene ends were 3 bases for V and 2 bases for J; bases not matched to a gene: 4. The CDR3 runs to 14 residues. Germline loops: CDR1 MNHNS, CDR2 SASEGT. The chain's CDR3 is CASSDLGRAYEQYF. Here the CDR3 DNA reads TGTGCCAGCAGTGACCTGGGGAGGGCCTACGAGCAGTACTTC.

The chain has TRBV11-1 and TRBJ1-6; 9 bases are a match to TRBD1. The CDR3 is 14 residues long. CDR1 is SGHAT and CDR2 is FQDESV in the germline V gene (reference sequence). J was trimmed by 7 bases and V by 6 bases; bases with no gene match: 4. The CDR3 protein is CASRPGQGNSPLHF. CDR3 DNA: TGTGCCAGCAGGCCCGGACAGGGGAATTCACCCCTCCACTTT.

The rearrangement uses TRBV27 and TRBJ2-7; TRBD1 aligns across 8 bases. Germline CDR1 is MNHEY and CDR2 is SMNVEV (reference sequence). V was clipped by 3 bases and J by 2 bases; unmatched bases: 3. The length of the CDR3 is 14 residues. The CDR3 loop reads CASSLRTGPYEQYF. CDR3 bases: TGTGCCAGCAGTTTGAGGACAGGGCCCTACGAGCAGTACTTC.

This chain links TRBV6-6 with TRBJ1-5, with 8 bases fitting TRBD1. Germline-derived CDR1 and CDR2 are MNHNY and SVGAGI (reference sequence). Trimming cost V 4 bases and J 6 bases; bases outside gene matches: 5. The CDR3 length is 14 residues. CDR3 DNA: TGTGCCAGCAGTTTAGGACAGGGAAGTCAGCCCCAGCATTTT. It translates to CASSLGQGSQPQHF.

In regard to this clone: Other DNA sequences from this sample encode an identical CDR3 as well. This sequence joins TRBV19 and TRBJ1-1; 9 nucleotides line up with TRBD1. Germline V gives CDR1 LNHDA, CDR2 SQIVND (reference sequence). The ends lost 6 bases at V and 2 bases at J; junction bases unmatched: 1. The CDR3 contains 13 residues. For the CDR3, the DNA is TGTGCCAGTAGAACAGGGGGCAACACTGAAGCTTTCTTT. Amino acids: CASRTGGNTEAFF.

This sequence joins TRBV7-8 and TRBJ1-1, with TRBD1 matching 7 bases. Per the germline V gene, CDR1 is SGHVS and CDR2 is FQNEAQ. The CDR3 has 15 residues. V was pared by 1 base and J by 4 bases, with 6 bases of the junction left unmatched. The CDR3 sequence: CASSLEGAGSTEAFF. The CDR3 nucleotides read TGTGCCAGCAGCTTAGAGGGGGCAGGGAGCACTGAAGCTTTCTTT.

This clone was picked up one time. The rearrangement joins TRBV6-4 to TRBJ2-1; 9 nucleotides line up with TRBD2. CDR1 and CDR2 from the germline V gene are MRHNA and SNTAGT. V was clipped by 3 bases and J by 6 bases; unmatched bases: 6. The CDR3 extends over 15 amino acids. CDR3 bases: TGTGCCAGCAGTGAATTGCGGGGGGGTGTCAATGAGCAGTTCTTC. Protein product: CASSELRGGVNEQFF.

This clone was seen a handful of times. The DNA of the CDR3 is TGCGCCAGCAGCCAAGCCTGGTGGCCCCAGTACTTC. It encodes CASSQAWWPQYF. The chain uses TRBV4-1 and TRBJ2-4; D is unresolved. The ends were cut back, 1 base at V and 13 bases at J, with 11 bases in the middle. CDR1 and CDR2 from the germline V gene are MGHRA and YSYEKL. This CDR3 is built from 12 residues.

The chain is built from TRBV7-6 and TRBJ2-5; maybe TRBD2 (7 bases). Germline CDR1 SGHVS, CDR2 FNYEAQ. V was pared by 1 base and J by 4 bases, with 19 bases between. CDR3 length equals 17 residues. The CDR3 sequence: CASSLGVSGGLGETQYF. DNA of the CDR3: TGTGCCAGCAGCTTAGGGGTCTCGGGGGGCTTAGGAGAGACCCAGTACTTC.

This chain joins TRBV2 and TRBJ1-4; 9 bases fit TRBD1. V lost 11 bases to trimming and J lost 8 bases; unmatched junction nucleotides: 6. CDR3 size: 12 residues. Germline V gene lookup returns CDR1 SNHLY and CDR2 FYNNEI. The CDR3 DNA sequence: TGTGCCGGCGGGACAGGGTCGGAAAAACTGTTTTTT. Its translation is CAGGTGSEKLFF.

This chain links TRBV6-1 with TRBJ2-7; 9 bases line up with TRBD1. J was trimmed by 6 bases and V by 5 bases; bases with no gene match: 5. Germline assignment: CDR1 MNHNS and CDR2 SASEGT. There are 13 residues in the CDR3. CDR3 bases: TGTGCCAGCAGTACCGGGACAGGGCTCGAGCAGTACTTC. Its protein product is CASSTGTGLEQYF.

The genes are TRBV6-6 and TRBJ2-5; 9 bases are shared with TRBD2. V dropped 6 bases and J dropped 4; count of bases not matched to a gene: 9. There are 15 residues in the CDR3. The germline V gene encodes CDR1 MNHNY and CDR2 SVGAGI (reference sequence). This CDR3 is CASRTTAGGSETQYF. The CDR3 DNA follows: TGTGCCAGCAGGACGACAGCGGGGGGATCAGAGACCCAGTACTTC.

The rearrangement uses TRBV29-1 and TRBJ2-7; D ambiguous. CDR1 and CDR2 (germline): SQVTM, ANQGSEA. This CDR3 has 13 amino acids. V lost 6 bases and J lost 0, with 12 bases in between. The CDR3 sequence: CSVEHDNSYEQYF. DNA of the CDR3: TGCAGCGTCGAGCACGACAACTCCTACGAGCAGTACTTC.

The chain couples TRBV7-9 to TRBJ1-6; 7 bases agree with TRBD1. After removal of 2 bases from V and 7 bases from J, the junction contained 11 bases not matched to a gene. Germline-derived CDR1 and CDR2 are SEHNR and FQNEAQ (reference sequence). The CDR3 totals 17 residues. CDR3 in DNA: TGTGCCAGCAGCTTAAGAGCGCGGGGACAGCCGAATTCACCCCTCCACTTT. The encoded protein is CASSLRARGQPNSPLHF.

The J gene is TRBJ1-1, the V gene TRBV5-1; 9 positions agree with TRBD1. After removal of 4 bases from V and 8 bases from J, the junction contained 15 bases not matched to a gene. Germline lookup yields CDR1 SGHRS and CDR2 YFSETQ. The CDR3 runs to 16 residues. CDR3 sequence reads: CASSPDVGQGRGEAFF. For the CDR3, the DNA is TGCGCCAGCAGCCCCGACGTAGGACAGGGGCGCGGAGAAGCTTTCTTT.

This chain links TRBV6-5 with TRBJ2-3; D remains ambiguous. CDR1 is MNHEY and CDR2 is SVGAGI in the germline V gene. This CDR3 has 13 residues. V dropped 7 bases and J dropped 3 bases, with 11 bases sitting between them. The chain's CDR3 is CASTPSGTDTQYF. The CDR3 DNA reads TGTGCCAGCACCCCTAGTGGGACAGATACGCAGTATTTT.

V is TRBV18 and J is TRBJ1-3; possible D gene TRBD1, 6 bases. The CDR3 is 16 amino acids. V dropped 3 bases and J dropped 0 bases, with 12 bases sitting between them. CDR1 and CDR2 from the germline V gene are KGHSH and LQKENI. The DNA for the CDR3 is TGTGCCAGCTCACCTACAGGGATCGACTCTGGAAACACCATATATTTT. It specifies CASSPTGIDSGNTIYF.

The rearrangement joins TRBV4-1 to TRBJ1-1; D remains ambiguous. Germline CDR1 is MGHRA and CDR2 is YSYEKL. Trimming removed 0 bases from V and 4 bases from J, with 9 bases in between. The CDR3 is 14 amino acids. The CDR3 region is CASSQDSIGTEAFF. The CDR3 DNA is TGCGCCAGCAGCCAAGATAGCATAGGCACTGAAGCTTTCTTT.

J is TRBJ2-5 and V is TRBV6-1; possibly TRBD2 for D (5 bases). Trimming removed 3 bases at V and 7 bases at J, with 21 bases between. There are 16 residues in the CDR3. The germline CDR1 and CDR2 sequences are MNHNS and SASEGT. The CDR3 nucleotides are TGTGCCAGCAGTGATGATTGGTCGTACGGAGGCGGGACCCAGTACTTC. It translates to CASSDDWSYGGGTQYF.